This TCR beta chain was captured by sequencing in a study of radiation and T cells in renal cell carcinoma. The overall study: Nephrectomy followed 15 Gy stereotactic body radiation by 4 weeks. General study results and limits: In blood, top tumor clones expanded by 2 weeks, shrinking by 4.

Noted time point: baseline pretreatment blood. The treatment denotes: 15 Gy SBRT to primary tumor, nephrectomy 4 weeks later. After SBRT, blood was collected at 2 and 4 weeks, plus baseline. Clear cell pathology was present in this patient's renal cell carcinoma. As concerns this clone: What it recognizes is unknown.

Clones were sequenced by immunoSEQ multiplex PCR, and TCRdb holds only the in-frame ones, with some missing. Among roughly 120,000 clones listed, 82% were seen once. The source material was blood, sampled from a patient whose treatment included radiotherapy and nephrectomy. This receptor was taken from an older woman with renal cell carcinoma.

CDR3 in DNA: TGTGCCACCAGCAGAGACCCGCAGGGGGAGCAGTACTTC. Amino acids: CATSRDPQGEQYF. The gene calls are TRBV15 and TRBJ2-7; tentative D call: TRBD1 (6 bases). The CDR3 covers 13 residues. With 0 bases removed from V and 7 bases from J, the gap between germline ends came to 10 bases. The V gene's germline CDR1 is LNHNV and CDR2 YYDKDF (reference sequence).